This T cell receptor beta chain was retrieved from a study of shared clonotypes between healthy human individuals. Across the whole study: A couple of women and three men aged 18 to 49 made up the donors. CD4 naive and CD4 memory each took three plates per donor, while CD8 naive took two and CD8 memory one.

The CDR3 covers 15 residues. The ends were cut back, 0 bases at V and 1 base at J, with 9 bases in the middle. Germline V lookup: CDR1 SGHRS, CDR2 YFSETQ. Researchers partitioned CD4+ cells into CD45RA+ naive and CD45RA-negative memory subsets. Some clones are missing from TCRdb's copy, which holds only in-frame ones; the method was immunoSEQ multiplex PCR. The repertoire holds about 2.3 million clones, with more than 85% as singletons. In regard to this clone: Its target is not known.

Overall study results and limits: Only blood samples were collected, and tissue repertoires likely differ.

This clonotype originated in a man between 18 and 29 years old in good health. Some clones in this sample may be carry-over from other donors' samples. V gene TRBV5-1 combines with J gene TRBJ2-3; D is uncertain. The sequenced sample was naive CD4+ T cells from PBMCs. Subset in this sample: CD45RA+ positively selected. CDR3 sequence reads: CASSLARLRTDTQYF. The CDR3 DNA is TGCGCCAGCAGCTTGGCCAGGCTGCGCACAGATACGCAGTATTTT. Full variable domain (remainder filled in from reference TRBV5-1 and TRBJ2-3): KAGVTQTPRYLIKTRGQQVTLSCSPISGHRSVSWYQQTPGQGLQFLFEYFSETQRNKGNFPGRFSGRQFSNSRSEMNVSTLELGDSALYLCASSLARLRTDTQYFGPGTRLTVL.